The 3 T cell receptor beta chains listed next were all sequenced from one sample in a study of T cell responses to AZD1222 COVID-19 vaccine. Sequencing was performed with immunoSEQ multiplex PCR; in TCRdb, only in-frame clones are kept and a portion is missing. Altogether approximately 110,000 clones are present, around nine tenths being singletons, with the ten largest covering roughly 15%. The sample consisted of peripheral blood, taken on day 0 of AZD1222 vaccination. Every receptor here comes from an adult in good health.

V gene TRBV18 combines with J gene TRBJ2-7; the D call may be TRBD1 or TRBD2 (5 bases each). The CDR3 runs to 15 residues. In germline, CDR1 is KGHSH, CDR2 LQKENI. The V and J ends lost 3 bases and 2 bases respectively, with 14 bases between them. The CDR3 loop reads CASSPTGTVAYEQYF. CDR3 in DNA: TGTGCCAGCTCACCGACCGGGACGGTAGCCTACGAGCAGTACTTC. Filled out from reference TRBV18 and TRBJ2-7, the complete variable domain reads NAGVMQNPRHLVRRRGQEARLRCSPMKGHSHVYWYRQLPEEGLKFMVYLQKENIIDESGMPKERFSAEFPKEGPSILRIQQVVRGDSAAYFCASSPTGTVAYEQYFGPGTRLTVT.

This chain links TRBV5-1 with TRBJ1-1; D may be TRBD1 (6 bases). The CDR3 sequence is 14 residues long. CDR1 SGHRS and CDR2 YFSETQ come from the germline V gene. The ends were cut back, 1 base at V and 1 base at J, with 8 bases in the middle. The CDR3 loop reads CASSLMGQNTEAFF. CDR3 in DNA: TGCGCCAGCAGCTTGATGGGACAGAACACTGAAGCTTTCTTT.

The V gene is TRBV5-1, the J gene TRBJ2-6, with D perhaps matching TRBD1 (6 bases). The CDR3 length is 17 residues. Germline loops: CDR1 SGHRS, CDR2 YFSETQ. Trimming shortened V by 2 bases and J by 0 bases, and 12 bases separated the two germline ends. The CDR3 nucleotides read TGCGCCAGCAGCTTAAACAGGGTCGGCTCTGGGGCCAACGTCCTGACTTTC. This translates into CASSLNRVGSGANVLTF.